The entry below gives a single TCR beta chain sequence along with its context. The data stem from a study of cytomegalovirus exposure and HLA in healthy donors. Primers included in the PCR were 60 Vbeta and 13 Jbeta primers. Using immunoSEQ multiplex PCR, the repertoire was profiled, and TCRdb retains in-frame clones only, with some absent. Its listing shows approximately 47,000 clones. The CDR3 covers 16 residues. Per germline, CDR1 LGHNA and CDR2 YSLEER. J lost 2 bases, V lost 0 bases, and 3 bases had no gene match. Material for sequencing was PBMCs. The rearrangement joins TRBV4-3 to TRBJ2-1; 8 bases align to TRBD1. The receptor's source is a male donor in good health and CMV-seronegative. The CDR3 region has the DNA TGCGCCAGCAGCCAAGATACGACAGGGGCCTACAATGAGCAGTTCTTC. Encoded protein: CASSQDTTGAYNEQFF.